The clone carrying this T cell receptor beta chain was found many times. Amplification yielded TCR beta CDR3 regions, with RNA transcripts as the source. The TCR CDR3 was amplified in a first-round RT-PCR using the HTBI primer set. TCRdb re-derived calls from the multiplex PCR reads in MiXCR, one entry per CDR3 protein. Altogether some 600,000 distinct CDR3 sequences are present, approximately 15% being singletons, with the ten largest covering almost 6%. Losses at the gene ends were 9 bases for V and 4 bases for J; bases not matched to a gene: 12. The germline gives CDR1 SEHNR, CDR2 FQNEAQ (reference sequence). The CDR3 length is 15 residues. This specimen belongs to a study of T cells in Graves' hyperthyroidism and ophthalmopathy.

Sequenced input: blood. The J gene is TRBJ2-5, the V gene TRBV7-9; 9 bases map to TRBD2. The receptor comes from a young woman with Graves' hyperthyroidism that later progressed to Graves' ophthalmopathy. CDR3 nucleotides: TGTGCCAGTATCCCGGGACTAGCTGAGCGAGAGACCCAGTACTTC. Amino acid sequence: CASIPGLAERETQYF.